Presented here are 19 T cell receptor beta chains from one specimen sequenced in a study of blood T cell repertoires in COVID-19. Measured with immunoSEQ multiplex PCR; TCRdb has only the in-frame clones, and not every one. Here the sample spans some 460,000 clones, about 85% being singletons. Material for sequencing was PBMCs or T cells enriched from blood (not recorded which). The source of these receptors is a woman younger than 30 with acute COVID-19.

The chain couples TRBV28 to TRBJ1-2, with 8 bases that match TRBD1. The J segment lost 0 bases and the V segment lost 5 bases, leaving 8 bases of the junction unmatched. The CDR3 sequence is 16 residues long. CDR1 is MDHEN and CDR2 is SYDVKM in the germline V gene. CDR3 loop: CASSSDRGPANYGYTF. The CDR3 DNA is TGTGCCAGCAGTAGCGACAGGGGCCCAGCTAACTATGGCTACACCTTC.

This chain connects TRBV5-5 to TRBJ1-6, with a possible D match to TRBD1 (5 bases). Germline V CDR1 and CDR2: SGHKS, YYEKEE (reference sequence). Between the trimmed V and J ends, which lost 3 bases and 12 bases, there was a span of 16 bases. The CDR3 sequence is 14 residues long. CDR3 in DNA: TGTGCCAGCAGCTGGGCCGCGGGGCCTGTACCCCTCCACTTT. This gives the protein CASSWAAGPVPLHF.

This clone was seen a few times. This chain links TRBV6-1 with TRBJ2-2, with 7 bases lining up with TRBD1. V gave up 4 bases and J gave up 0 bases; unmatched junction bases: 11. Germline CDR1 reads MNHNS; CDR2 reads SASEGT. The CDR3 length is 18 residues. The CDR3 nucleotides read TGTGCCAGCAGTGCCCGTGGGGACAGACAGACGAACACCGGGGAGCTGTTTTTT. Amino acids: CASSARGDRQTNTGELFF.

The J gene is TRBJ1-1, the V gene TRBV5-1; the match to TRBD1 covers 7 bases. V was clipped by 4 bases and J by 2 bases; unmatched bases: 5. The CDR3 loop spans 14 amino acids. CDR1 and CDR2 (germline): SGHRS, YFSETQ. CDR3 region: CASSTGQDNTEAFF. The DNA of the CDR3 is TGCGCCAGCAGCACCGGACAGGATAACACTGAAGCTTTCTTT.

V usage is TRBV19 and J usage is TRBJ1-5; 9 bases align to TRBD1. There are 14 residues in the CDR3. From germline, CDR1 is LNHDA and CDR2 SQIVND (reference sequence). V lost 4 bases, J lost 6 bases, and 4 bases stayed unmatched. The DNA for the CDR3 is TGTGCCAGTAGTAGCGGGACAGGGCGTCAGCCCCAGCATTTT. The encoded protein is CASSSGTGRQPQHF.

The chain couples TRBV28 to TRBJ2-7; D perhaps matches TRBD1 (5 bases). The germline gives CDR1 MDHEN, CDR2 SYDVKM. The CDR3 sequence is 13 residues long. Trimming left V 2 bases short and J 4 bases short, with 9 bases between. DNA of the CDR3: TGTGCCAGCAGTTTACCCAGACAGTACGAGCAGTACTTC. This encodes CASSLPRQYEQYF.

This clone was seen once. CDR3 amino acids: CSVVVISGTEAFF. CDR3 bases: TGCAGCGTTGTTGTAATCTCGGGGACTGAAGCTTTCTTT. The chain is built from TRBV29-1 and TRBJ1-1; D unclear. The CDR3 covers 13 residues. Germline V gives CDR1 SQVTM, CDR2 ANQGSEA. V gave up 4 bases and J gave up 5 bases, with 14 bases separating them.

The chain links TRBV19 to TRBJ1-6; D is ambiguous. CDR3 size: 13 residues. In germline, CDR1 is LNHDA, CDR2 SQIVND (reference sequence). V gave up 3 bases and J gave up 12 bases, with 12 bases separating them. CDR3 nucleotides: TGTGCCAGTAGTATCACGCCACGGGTACCCCTCCACTTT. The encoded protein is CASSITPRVPLHF.

V gene TRBV10-1 combines with J gene TRBJ2-5; possible D gene TRBD1, 6 bases. The CDR3 is 13 residues long. The germline CDR1 and CDR2 sequences are WNHNN and SYGVQD (reference sequence). V lost 9 bases, J lost 0 bases, and 11 bases lay in between. In DNA form, the CDR3 reads TGCGCCAGTCAAGAGGGGGACCAAGAGACCCAGTACTTC. Its translation: CASQEGDQETQYF.

The V gene is TRBV27, the J gene TRBJ2-5, with TRBD1 identical over 8 bases. V gave up 4 bases and J gave up 3 bases; unmatched junction bases: 4. The CDR3 has 14 amino acids. CDR1 is MNHEY, CDR2 SMNVEV, per germline (reference sequence). CDR3 nucleotides: TGTGCCAGCAGTTCCCGGACAGGGAAAGAGACCCAGTACTTC. Translation: CASSSRTGKETQYF.

V usage is TRBV4-3 and J usage is TRBJ1-1; a weak D match, TRBD1 (5 bases). V gave up 0 bases and J gave up 1 base, with 9 bases separating them. Germline values: CDR1 LGHNA, CDR2 YSLEER. The CDR3 is made up of 15 amino acids. The CDR3 loop reads CASSQDPQGNTEAFF. The CDR3 DNA reads TGCGCCAGCAGCCAAGACCCCCAGGGGAACACTGAAGCTTTCTTT.

The gene calls are TRBV9 and TRBJ2-7, with 7 bases fitting TRBD1. The length of the CDR3 is 13 residues. With 0 bases clipped from V and 7 bases from J, the junction kept 4 bases outside the gene matches. Per germline, CDR1 SGDLS and CDR2 YYNGEE. Here the CDR3 DNA reads TGTGCCAGCAGCGTAGAAGGGGGCCGGGAGCAGTACTTC. Protein: CASSVEGGREQYF. The variable domain in full, with the rest retrieved from reference TRBV9 and TRBJ2-7, is DSGVTQTPKHLITATGQRVTLRCSPRSGDLSVYWYQQSLDQGLQFLIQYYNGEERAKGNILERFSAQQFPDLHSELNLSSLELGDSALYFCASSVEGGREQYFGPGTRLTVT.

This chain connects TRBV4-1 to TRBJ1-1, with TRBD1 as a possible D gene (5 bases). This CDR3 is built from 16 residues. Trimming pared 3 bases from V and 1 base from J, leaving 15 bases between. Germline CDR1 and CDR2: MGHRA and YSYEKL. The CDR3 sequence: CASSHLGRGRNTEAFF. The CDR3 DNA reads as TGCGCCAGCAGCCACCTGGGGAGGGGACGGAACACTGAAGCTTTCTTT.

The rearrangement joins TRBV29-1 to TRBJ1-1; 7 nucleotides align to TRBD1. The germline CDR1 and CDR2 sequences are SQVTM and ANQGSEA. This CDR3 spans 14 amino acids. The CDR3 coding sequence is TGCCTTACAAGGGGGCCGGGGGTGACCACTGAAGCTTTCTTT. Protein: CLTRGPGVTTEAFF.

The chain combines TRBV7-8 with TRBJ2-1, with D perhaps TRBD1 (6 bases). V was cut by 6 bases and J by 8 bases, with 11 bases left in between. This CDR3 has 12 amino acids. CDR1 SGHVS and CDR2 FQNEAQ come from the germline V gene. CDR3 region: CASSLQGYEQFF. CDR3 DNA: TGTGCCAGCAGTTTACAGGGTTATGAGCAGTTCTTC.

This clone has a single count. The V call is TRBV3-1 (or the pseudogene TRBV3-2), the J call TRBJ1-2, with D unresolved. CDR3 size: 14 residues. The V and J ends lost 1 base and 6 bases respectively, with 12 bases between them. In germline, CDR1 is LGHDT, CDR2 YNNKEL (reference sequence). CDR3: CASSQGPGRNGYTF. The CDR3 DNA reads as TGTGCCAGCAGCCAAGGACCGGGGAGAAATGGCTACACCTTC.

The chain links TRBV30 to TRBJ2-6; no definite D call. The CDR3 is 15 residues long. V lost 1 base, J lost 4 bases, and 11 bases lay in between. In germline, CDR1 is GTSNPN, CDR2 SVGIG (reference sequence). The CDR3 loop reads CAWSGKRSGANVLTF. The CDR3 nucleotides read TGTGCCTGGAGTGGGAAACGGAGCGGGGCCAACGTCCTGACTTTC.

This clone came up a few times. Other DNA sequences from this sample encode an identical CDR3 as well. The rearrangement uses TRBV15 and TRBJ1-3; D uncertain. V lost 0 bases and J 4 bases, leaving 10 bases between the germline ends. From germline, CDR1 is LNHNV and CDR2 YYDKDF (reference sequence). The CDR3 has 15 amino acids. The CDR3 protein is CATSRDRSRGNTIYF. In DNA form, the CDR3 reads TGTGCCACCAGCAGAGATCGCAGCAGGGGAAACACCATATATTTT.

This chain connects TRBV28 to TRBJ1-3; D remains unclear. The V gene's germline CDR1 is MDHEN and CDR2 SYDVKM. V was trimmed by 5 bases and J by 1 base, leaving 9 bases between them. The CDR3 is 14 amino acids. CDR3 in amino acids: CASSIRLSGNTIYF. CDR3 DNA: TGTGCCAGCAGTATCAGGTTGTCTGGAAACACCATATATTTT. The full variable domain, rest sourced from reference TRBV28 and TRBJ1-3, is DVKVTQSSRYLVKRTGEKVFLECVQDMDHENMFWYRQDPGLGLRLIYFSYDVKMKEKGDIPEGYSVSREKKERFSLILESASTNQTSMYLCASSIRLSGNTIYFGEGSWLTVV.